This passage covers 31 T cell receptor beta chains from one sample sequenced in a study of blood T cell repertoires in COVID-19. Assay used: immunoSEQ multiplex PCR; TCRdb lists only in-frame clones, some missing. Of 200,000 to 250,000 clones listed, 84% were seen once; the top ten hold roughly 21%. The sample was peripheral blood. The origin of the receptors is a young man with active or convalescent COVID-19.

This clone occurred a few times. The chain employs TRBV5-6 and TRBJ1-5; D remains ambiguous. V was shortened by 0 bases and J by 9 bases, with 7 bases between the two germline ends. CDR1 and CDR2 (germline): SGHDT, YYEEEE. This CDR3 comprises 12 residues. Here the CDR3 DNA reads TGTGCCAGCAGCTTGGGTGGAGGGCCCCAGCATTTT. It translates to CASSLGGGPQHF. Drawing the rest from reference TRBV5-6 and TRBJ1-5, the complete variable domain is DAGVTQSPTHLIKTRGQQVTLRCSPKSGHDTVSWYQQALGQGPQFIFQYYEEEERQRGNFPDRFSGHQFPNYSSELNVNALLLGDSALYLCASSLGGGPQHFGDGTRLSIL.

The rearrangement links TRBV9 to TRBJ2-1, with D possibly TRBD2 on 6 matching bases. The CDR3 length is 14 residues. The germline V and J ends were trimmed by 4 bases and 6 bases, with 14 bases remaining between them. Germline V lookup: CDR1 SGDLS, CDR2 YYNGEE. The CDR3 reads CASSPRTIPNEQFF. Written as DNA, the CDR3 is TGTGCCAGCAGCCCTCGGACTATACCCAATGAGCAGTTCTTC.

The rearrangement uses TRBV30 and TRBJ2-3, with D perhaps TRBD2 (5 bases). V was cut by 5 bases and J by 6 bases, with 9 bases left in between. This CDR3 spans 11 amino acids. In germline, CDR1 is GTSNPN, CDR2 SVGIG (reference sequence). CDR3: CAWDSADTQYF. The CDR3 region has the DNA TGTGCCTGGGATAGCGCCGATACGCAGTATTTT.

The chain recombines TRBV19 with TRBJ2-3, with 13 bases identical to TRBD2. The V and J ends lost 6 bases and 4 bases, in that order; junction bases with no gene match: 7. From germline, CDR1 is LNHDA and CDR2 SQIVND (reference sequence). The CDR3 length is 16 residues. Written as DNA, the CDR3 is TGTGCCAGTAGCGACAGGACTAGCGGGAGTTCAGATACGCAGTATTTT. Amino acids: CASSDRTSGSSDTQYF. Full variable domain (rest looked up from reference TRBV19 and TRBJ2-3): DGGITQSPKYLFRKEGQNVTLSCEQNLNHDAMYWYRQDPGQGLRLIYYSQIVNDFQKGDIAEGYSVSREKKESFPLTVTSAQKNPTAFYLCASSDRTSGSSDTQYFGPGTRLTVL.

The rearrangement joins TRBV19 to TRBJ2-1, with 11 nucleotides matching TRBD2. The germline V gene has CDR1 LNHDA and CDR2 SQIVND (reference sequence). CDR3 size: 15 residues. V gave up 6 bases and J gave up 1 base; unmatched junction bases: 2. CDR3 DNA: TGTGCCAGTAGACCTAGCGGGAGGTCCTACAATGAGCAGTTCTTC. Its translation is CASRPSGRSYNEQFF.

Note on this clone: The sample has other DNA sequences that encode this CDR3 too. The V gene is TRBV7-2, the J gene TRBJ1-2, with 8 bases fitting TRBD1. V was pared by 5 bases and J by 5 bases, with 4 bases of the junction left unmatched. Germline lookup yields CDR1 SGHTA and CDR2 FQGNSA. The CDR3 runs 13 residues. Here the CDR3 reads CASSLDRVYGYTF. The CDR3 DNA reads TGTGCCAGCAGCCTGGACAGGGTGTATGGCTACACCTTC.

V and J are TRBV5-6 and TRBJ2-2; maybe TRBD1 (5 bases). V was clipped by 1 base and J by 11 bases, with 6 bases between them. The CDR3 is 11 amino acids. Germline CDR1 SGHDT, CDR2 YYEEEE. CDR3 amino acids: CASSLRTELFF. In nucleotides, the CDR3 is TGTGCCAGCAGCTTGAGGACAGAGCTGTTTTTT.

This chain connects TRBV6-2 or TRBV6-3 to TRBJ1-5; 9 bases fit TRBD1. V shed 2 bases and J 4 bases; nucleotides not matched to a gene: 3. The CDR3 is 15 amino acids. The germline V gene encodes CDR1 MNHEY and CDR2 SVGEGT. The CDR3 protein is CASSYGDRVNQPQHF. The CDR3 DNA sequence: TGTGCCAGCAGTTACGGGGACAGGGTAAATCAGCCCCAGCATTTT.

In its sample, this clone was seen once. V and J are TRBV2 and TRBJ1-2, with no clear D. CDR3 length equals 11 residues. V lost 2 bases, J lost 8 bases, and 6 bases lay in between. Germline CDR1 reads SNHLY; CDR2 reads FYNNEI. CDR3 DNA: TGTGCCAGCAGTGAACGAGGCGGCTACACCTTC. Its protein product is CASSERGGYTF.

The V gene is TRBV30, the J gene TRBJ2-2; a weak D match, TRBD2 (6 bases). The V end lost 4 bases, the J end lost 3 bases, and 15 bases lay between the germline ends. This CDR3 is built from 15 residues. Germline loops: CDR1 GTSNPN, CDR2 SVGIG (reference sequence). The CDR3 coding sequence is TGTGCCTGGAAAATCCGCGGGGCCTACACCGGGGAGCTGTTTTTT. As protein: CAWKIRGAYTGELFF.

The chain couples TRBV14 to TRBJ1-1; TRBD1 might be the D (5 bases). Germline values: CDR1 SGHDN, CDR2 FVKESK. V was clipped by 2 bases and J by 1 base, with 11 bases between them. This CDR3 comprises 15 residues. Written as DNA, the CDR3 is TGTGCCAGCAGCCAACTCCCAGGGCCGAACACTGAAGCTTTCTTT. As protein: CASSQLPGPNTEAFF.

Only a few counts were recorded for this clone. The rearrangement links TRBV5-5 to TRBJ1-2, with 7 nucleotides matching TRBD1. Germline V gene lookup returns CDR1 SGHKS and CDR2 YYEKEE (reference sequence). This CDR3 region has 13 residues. V trimming: 4 bases; J trimming: 5 bases; junction bases outside the gene matches: 5. CDR3 residues: CASSPGTAYGYTF. CDR3 DNA sequence: TGTGCCAGCAGCCCAGGGACAGCGTATGGCTACACCTTC.

The chain recombines TRBV5-6 with TRBJ2-5; 12 nucleotides match TRBD2. J lost 1 base, V lost 4 bases, and 8 bases had no gene match. The germline CDR1 and CDR2 sequences are SGHDT and YYEEEE. CDR3 size: 17 residues. The CDR3 region is CASSEPTSGGIQETQYF. The CDR3 DNA sequence: TGTGCCAGCAGCGAACCCACTAGCGGGGGGATCCAAGAGACCCAGTACTTC.

The genes are TRBV28 and TRBJ1-2; 7 bases match TRBD1. In germline, CDR1 is MDHEN, CDR2 SYDVKM. V shed 7 bases and J 0 bases; nucleotides not matched to a gene: 20. This CDR3 comprises 19 residues. CDR3 protein: CASNIQGSAPLRTNYGYTF. CDR3 in DNA: TGTGCCAGCAATATACAGGGGTCGGCACCCCTTCGGACTAACTATGGCTACACCTTC.

The chain combines TRBV28 with TRBJ2-7, with TRBD2 matching over 9 bases. This CDR3 contains 15 residues. Germline V gene sequence: CDR1 MDHEN, CDR2 SYDVKM. Losses at the gene ends were 5 bases for V and 2 bases for J; bases not matched to a gene: 7. DNA of the CDR3: TGTGCCAGCAGTCCCTTAGCGGGAGTCGCCTACGAGCAGTACTTC. Encoded protein: CASSPLAGVAYEQYF.

This chain links TRBV28 with TRBJ2-7; D might be TRBD2 (6 bases). The germline V and J ends were trimmed by 8 bases and 7 bases, with 15 bases remaining between them. Germline V CDR1 and CDR2: MDHEN, SYDVKM. The CDR3 totals 12 residues. The CDR3 sequence: CASLRGTGEQYF. In DNA form, the CDR3 reads TGTGCCAGCCTCCGGGGGACGGGAGAGCAGTACTTC.

The rearrangement joins TRBV19 to TRBJ1-5; no firm D call. Germline V gives CDR1 LNHDA, CDR2 SQIVND (reference sequence). Deletions cut 4 bases from V and 9 bases from J, with 22 bases between. CDR3 length: 16 amino acids. The CDR3 loop is CASSTYNPLAKRPQHF. The CDR3 DNA is TGTGCCAGTAGTACTTACAATCCCTTGGCGAAGCGGCCCCAGCATTTT.

V gene TRBV5-6 combines with J gene TRBJ1-2, with 7 bases identical to TRBD1. There are 14 residues in the CDR3. From germline, CDR1 is SGHDT and CDR2 YYEEEE. V shed 4 bases and J 4 bases; nucleotides not matched to a gene: 7. CDR3 nucleotides: TGTGCCAGCAGCCCTAGACAGGGAGGCTATGGCTACACCTTC. It translates to CASSPRQGGYGYTF.

This chain links TRBV5-1 with TRBJ1-1; TRBD1 is a possible D gene (5 bases). CDR3 length: 15 amino acids. Trimming shortened V by 4 bases and J by 1 base, and 14 bases separated the two germline ends. Per the germline V gene, CDR1 is SGHRS and CDR2 is YFSETQ. In nucleotides, the CDR3 is TGCGCCAGCAGCGGGGGGAGTTTGGGGAACACTGAAGCTTTCTTT. Protein product: CASSGGSLGNTEAFF. The complete variable domain, with remaining parts taken from reference TRBV5-1 and TRBJ1-1, reads KAGVTQTPRYLIKTRGQQVTLSCSPISGHRSVSWYQQTPGQGLQFLFEYFSETQRNKGNFPGRFSGRQFSNSRSEMNVSTLELGDSALYLCASSGGSLGNTEAFFGQGTRLTVV.

V gene TRBV3-1 (or the pseudogene TRBV3-2) combines with J gene TRBJ2-5; a possible D gene is TRBD2 (6 bases). Trimming removed 4 bases at V and 4 bases at J, with 10 bases between. The CDR3 loop spans 13 amino acids. Germline CDR1 reads LGHDT; CDR2 reads YNNKEL (reference sequence). This CDR3 is CASSRGTSETQYF. As DNA, the CDR3 is TGTGCCAGCAGCCGCGGGACTTCAGAGACCCAGTACTTC.

CDR3 region: CASSPRGGTGYNEQFF. CDR3 nucleotides: TGTGCCAGCAGCCCTAGGGGGGGGACAGGGTACAATGAGCAGTTCTTC. The chain recombines TRBV7-9 with TRBJ2-1, with 9 bases aligning to TRBD1. After removal of 5 bases from V and 4 bases from J, the junction contained 9 bases not matched to a gene. This CDR3 contains 16 residues. Germline-derived CDR1 and CDR2 are SEHNR and FQNEAQ (reference sequence).

The CDR3 spells CASSGQGADFETQYF. DNA for the CDR3: TGCGCCAGCAGCGGACAGGGGGCGGATTTTGAGACCCAGTACTTC. J is TRBJ2-5 and V is TRBV5-1, with 11 bases that match TRBD1. Germline values: CDR1 SGHRS, CDR2 YFSETQ. J gave up 5 bases and V 4 bases, and 7 bases lay outside the gene matches. The CDR3 loop spans 15 amino acids. Drawing the rest from reference TRBV5-1 and TRBJ2-5, the complete variable domain is KAGVTQTPRYLIKTRGQQVTLSCSPISGHRSVSWYQQTPGQGLQFLFEYFSETQRNKGNFPGRFSGRQFSNSRSEMNVSTLELGDSALYLCASSGQGADFETQYFGPGTRLLVL.

V is TRBV27 and J is TRBJ2-2; possibly TRBD1 for D (5 bases). Trimming took 4 bases from V and 9 from J, leaving 12 bases between them. The CDR3 consists of 13 residues. CDR1 is MNHEY, CDR2 SMNVEV, per germline (reference sequence). In nucleotides, the CDR3 is TGTGCCAGCAGTTCAGCGACAGTCAGGGAGCTGTTTTTT. Translating gives CASSSATVRELFF.

This chain links TRBV10-3 with TRBJ1-1; possibly TRBD1 for D (5 bases). Trimming took off 11 bases at V and 3 bases at J, with 22 bases between the two ends. From germline, CDR1 is ENHRY and CDR2 SYGVKD. The CDR3 is 15 amino acids. CDR3 in amino acids: CASRGIILGDTEAFF. CDR3 in DNA: TGTGCCTCAAGGGGTATAATTTTAGGAGACACTGAAGCTTTCTTT.

The sample holds a few counts of this clone. This chain uses TRBV10-3 with TRBJ1-4; possible D gene TRBD1, 6 bases. Germline lookup yields CDR1 ENHRY and CDR2 SYGVKD. Trimming stripped 4 bases from V and 7 bases from J, with 13 bases between. This CDR3 has 14 amino acids. CDR3 residues: CAISALRGGEKLFF. Written as DNA, the CDR3 is TGTGCCATCAGTGCCCTCAGGGGTGGTGAAAAACTGTTTTTT.

The table lists this clone with a few counts. The chain is built from TRBV21-1 and TRBJ2-1; the table names TRBD2, a call not compared with the DNA. TRBV21-1 is a recognized pseudogene. This CDR3 is 14 amino acids long. The DNA for the CDR3 is TGTGCCAGCAGCAAAGCTTGGGGGGGCAATGAGCAGTTCTTC. It is translated as CASSKAWGGNEQFF.

The chain employs TRBV5-1 and TRBJ1-6; D remains unclear. V lost 3 bases and J lost 5, with 12 bases in between. This CDR3 has 15 amino acids. CDR1 and CDR2 (germline): SGHRS, YFSETQ. The DNA for the CDR3 is TGCGCCAGCAGCTCCAATACCCCAGATAATTCACCCCTCCACTTT. This encodes CASSSNTPDNSPLHF.

This clone was counted a single time. The chain is built from TRBV18 and TRBJ1-5; the match to TRBD1 covers 8 bases. Germline assignment: CDR1 KGHSH and CDR2 LQKENI. Trimming at V came to 6 bases and at J to 0 bases, leaving 7 bases not matched to a gene. The CDR3 is 16 amino acids. CDR3 in amino acids: CASSHGTGHSNQPQHF. In DNA form, the CDR3 reads TGTGCCAGCTCCCACGGGACAGGACATAGCAATCAGCCCCAGCATTTT.

The chain recombines TRBV4-1 with TRBJ1-2; D ambiguous. Looked up from germline, CDR1 is MGHRA and CDR2 is YSYEKL. CDR3 length: 12 residues. V was clipped by 1 base and J by 7 bases, with 7 bases between them. In DNA form, the CDR3 reads TGCGCCAGCAGCCAAGCCGGAGTTGGCTACACCTTC. Its protein is CASSQAGVGYTF.

This clone was observed a handful of times. The chain couples TRBV5-4 to TRBJ1-6; TRBD1 agrees at 7 bases. This CDR3 region has 15 residues. Germline CDR1 is SGHNT and CDR2 is YYREEE (reference sequence). V shed 0 bases, J shed 10 bases, and the junction held 7 bases outside the gene matches. In DNA, the CDR3 is TGTGCCAGCAGCTTGGACAGGGGAGTCGGCTCACCCCTCCACTTT. Protein sequence: CASSLDRGVGSPLHF. Drawing the rest from reference TRBV5-4 and TRBJ1-6, the complete variable domain is ETGVTQSPTHLIKTRGQQVTLRCSSQSGHNTVSWYQQALGQGPQFIFQYYREEENGRGNFPPRFSGLQFPNYSSELNVNALELDDSALYLCASSLDRGVGSPLHFGNGTRLTVT.

This chain uses TRBV5-1 with TRBJ1-1; TRBD1 aligns across 9 bases. The CDR3 runs 14 residues. V was pared by 1 base and J by 4 bases, with 2 bases of the junction left unmatched. CDR1 is SGHRS and CDR2 is YFSETQ in the germline V gene. CDR3 sequence: CASSLTGGTTEAFF. CDR3 DNA sequence: TGCGCCAGCAGCTTGACAGGGGGCACCACTGAAGCTTTCTTT.